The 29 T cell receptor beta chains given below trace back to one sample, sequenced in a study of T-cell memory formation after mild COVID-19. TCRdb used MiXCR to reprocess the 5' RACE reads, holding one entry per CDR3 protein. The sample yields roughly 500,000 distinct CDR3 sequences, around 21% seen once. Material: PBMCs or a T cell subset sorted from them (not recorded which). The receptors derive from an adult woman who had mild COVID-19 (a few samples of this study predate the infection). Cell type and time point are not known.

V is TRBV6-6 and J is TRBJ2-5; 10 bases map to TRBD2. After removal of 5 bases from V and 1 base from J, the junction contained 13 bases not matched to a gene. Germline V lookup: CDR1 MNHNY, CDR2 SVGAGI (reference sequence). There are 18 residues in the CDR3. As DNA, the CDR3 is TGTGCCAGCAGTAACAGACGAGCGGGGGGGTTTAGCCAAGAGACCCAGTACTTC. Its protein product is CASSNRRAGGFSQETQYF.

The chain's CDR3 is CASSPPDRYGYTF. The CDR3 DNA sequence: TGTGCCAGCAGCCCCCCGGACCGCTACGGCTACACCTTC. The chain combines TRBV7-9 with TRBJ1-2; D call uncertain. Trimming took off 5 bases at V and 8 bases at J, with 15 bases between the two ends. Germline-derived CDR1 and CDR2 are SEHNR and FQNEAQ (reference sequence). This CDR3 has 13 residues.

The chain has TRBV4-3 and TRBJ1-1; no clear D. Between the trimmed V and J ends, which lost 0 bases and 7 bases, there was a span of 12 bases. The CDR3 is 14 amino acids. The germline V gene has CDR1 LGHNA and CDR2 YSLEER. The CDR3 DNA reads TGCGCCAGCAGCCAAGATCTCTTAGGGAGTGAAGCTTTCTTT. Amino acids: CASSQDLLGSEAFF.

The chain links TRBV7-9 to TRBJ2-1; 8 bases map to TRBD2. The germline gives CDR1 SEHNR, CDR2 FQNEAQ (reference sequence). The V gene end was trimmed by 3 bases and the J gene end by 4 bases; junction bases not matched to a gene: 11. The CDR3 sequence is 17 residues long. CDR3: CASSFFFAGGGYNEQFF. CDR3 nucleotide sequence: TGTGCCAGCAGCTTTTTTTTCGCGGGAGGAGGATACAATGAGCAGTTCTTC.

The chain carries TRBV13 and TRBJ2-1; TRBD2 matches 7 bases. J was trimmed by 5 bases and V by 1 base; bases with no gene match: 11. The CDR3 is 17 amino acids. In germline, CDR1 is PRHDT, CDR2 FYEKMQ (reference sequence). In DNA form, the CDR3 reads TGTGCCAGCAGCTTAGTGAGGGGAGGGGAAACAAACAATGAGCAGTTCTTC. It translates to CASSLVRGGETNNEQFF. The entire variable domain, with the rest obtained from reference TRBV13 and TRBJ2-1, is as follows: AAGVIQSPRHLIKEKRETATLKCYPIPRHDTVYWYQQGPGQDPQFLISFYEKMQSDKGSIPDRFSAQQFSDYHSELNMSSLELGDSALYFCASSLVRGGETNNEQFFGPGTRLTVL.

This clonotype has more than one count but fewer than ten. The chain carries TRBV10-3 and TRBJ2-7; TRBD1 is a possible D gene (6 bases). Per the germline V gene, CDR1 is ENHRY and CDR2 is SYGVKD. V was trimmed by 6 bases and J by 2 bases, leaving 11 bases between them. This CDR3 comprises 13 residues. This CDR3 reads CAISLQGPYEQYF. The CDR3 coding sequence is TGTGCCATCAGCCTACAGGGTCCCTACGAGCAGTACTTC.

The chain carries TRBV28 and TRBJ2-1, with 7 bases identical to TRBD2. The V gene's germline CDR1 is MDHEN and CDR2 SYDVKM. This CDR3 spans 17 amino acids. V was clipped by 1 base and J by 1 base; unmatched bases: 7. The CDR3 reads CASSLSASGLSYNEQFF. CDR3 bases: TGTGCCAGCAGTTTATCGGCTAGCGGCCTATCCTACAATGAGCAGTTCTTC.

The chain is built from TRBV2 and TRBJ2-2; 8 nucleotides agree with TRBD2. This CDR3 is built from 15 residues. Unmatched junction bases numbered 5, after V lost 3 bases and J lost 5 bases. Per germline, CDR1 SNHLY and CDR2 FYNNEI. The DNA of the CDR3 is TGTGCCAGCAGTGAGTGGGCTAGCGGGACCGGGGAGCTGTTTTTT. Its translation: CASSEWASGTGELFF.

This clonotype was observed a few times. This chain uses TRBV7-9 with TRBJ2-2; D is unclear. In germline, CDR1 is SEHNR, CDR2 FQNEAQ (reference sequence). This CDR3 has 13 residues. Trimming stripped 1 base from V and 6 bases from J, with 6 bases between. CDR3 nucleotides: TGTGCCAGCAGCTTAGTGGTGGCCGGGGAGCTGTTTTTT. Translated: CASSLVVAGELFF.

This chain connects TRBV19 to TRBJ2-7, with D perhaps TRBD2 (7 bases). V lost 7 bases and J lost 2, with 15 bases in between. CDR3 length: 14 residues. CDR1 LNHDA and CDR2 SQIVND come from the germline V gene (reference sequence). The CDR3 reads CASTGGTTPYEQYF. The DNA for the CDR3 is TGTGCCAGTACCGGGGGGACAACACCCTACGAGCAGTACTTC.

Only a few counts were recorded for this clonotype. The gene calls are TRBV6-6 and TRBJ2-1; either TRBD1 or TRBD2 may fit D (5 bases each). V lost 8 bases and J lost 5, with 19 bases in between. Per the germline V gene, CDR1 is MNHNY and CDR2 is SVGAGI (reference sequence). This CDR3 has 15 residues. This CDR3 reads CASHLWDQGDNEQFF. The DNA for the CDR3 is TGTGCCAGCCACCTCTGGGACCAGGGCGACAATGAGCAGTTCTTC.

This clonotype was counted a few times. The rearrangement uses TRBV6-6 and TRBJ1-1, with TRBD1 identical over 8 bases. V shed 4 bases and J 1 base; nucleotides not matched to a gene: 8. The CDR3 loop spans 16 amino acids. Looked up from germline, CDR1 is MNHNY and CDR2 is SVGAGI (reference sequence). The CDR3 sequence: CASSFGTGVANTEAFF. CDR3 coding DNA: TGTGCCAGCAGTTTCGGGACAGGAGTAGCGAACACTGAAGCTTTCTTT.

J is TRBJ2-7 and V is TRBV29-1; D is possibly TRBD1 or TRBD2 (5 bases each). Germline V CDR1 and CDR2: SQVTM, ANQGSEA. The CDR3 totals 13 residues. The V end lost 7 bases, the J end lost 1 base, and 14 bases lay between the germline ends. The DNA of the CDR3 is TGCAGCGCCCGAGGGGAAAATTCCTACGAGCAGTACTTC. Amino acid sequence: CSARGENSYEQYF.

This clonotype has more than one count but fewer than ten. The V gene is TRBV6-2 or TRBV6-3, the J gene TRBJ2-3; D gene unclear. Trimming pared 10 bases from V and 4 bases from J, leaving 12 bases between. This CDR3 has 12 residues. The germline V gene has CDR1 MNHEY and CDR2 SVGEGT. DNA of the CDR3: TGTGCCACCAAAAGGGCGGCAGATACGCAGTATTTT. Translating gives CATKRAADTQYF.

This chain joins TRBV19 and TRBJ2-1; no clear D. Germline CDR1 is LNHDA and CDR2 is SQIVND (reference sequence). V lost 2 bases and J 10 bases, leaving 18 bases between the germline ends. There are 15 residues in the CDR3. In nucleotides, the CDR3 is TGTGCCAGTAGTATAATCCCCCAATCACTTCTCGAGCAGTTCTTC. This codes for CASSIIPQSLLEQFF.

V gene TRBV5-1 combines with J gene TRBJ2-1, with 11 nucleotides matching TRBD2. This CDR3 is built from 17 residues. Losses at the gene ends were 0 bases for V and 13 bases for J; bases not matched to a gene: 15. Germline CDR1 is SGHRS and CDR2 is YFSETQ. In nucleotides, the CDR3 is TGCGCCAGCAGCTTGGAGGGACTAGCGGCCCCGCGAGGGAAACAGTTCTTC. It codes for CASSLEGLAAPRGKQFF. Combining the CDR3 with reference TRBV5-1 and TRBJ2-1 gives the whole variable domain KAGVTQTPRYLIKTRGQQVTLSCSPISGHRSVSWYQQTPGQGLQFLFEYFSETQRNKGNFPGRFSGRQFSNSRSEMNVSTLELGDSALYLCASSLEGLAAPRGKQFFGPGTRLTVL.

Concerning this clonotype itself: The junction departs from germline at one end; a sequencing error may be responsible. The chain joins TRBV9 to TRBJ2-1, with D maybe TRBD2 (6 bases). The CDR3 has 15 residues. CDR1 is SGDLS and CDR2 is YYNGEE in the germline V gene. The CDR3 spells CASSVVTSSHNEQFF. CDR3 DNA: TGTGCCAGCAGCGTAGTAACTAGCTCCCACAATGAGCAGTTCTTC.

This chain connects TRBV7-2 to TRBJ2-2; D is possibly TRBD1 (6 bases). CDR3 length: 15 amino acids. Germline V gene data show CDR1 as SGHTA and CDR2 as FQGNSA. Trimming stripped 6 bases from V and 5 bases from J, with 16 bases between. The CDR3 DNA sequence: TGTGCCAGCAGTTCAACAGGGACGCGGACCGGGGAGCTGTTTTTT. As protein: CASSSTGTRTGELFF.

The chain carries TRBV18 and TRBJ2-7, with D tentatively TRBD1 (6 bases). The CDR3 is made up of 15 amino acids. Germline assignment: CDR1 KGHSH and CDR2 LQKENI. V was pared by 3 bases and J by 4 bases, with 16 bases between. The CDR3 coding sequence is TGTGCCAGCTCACCTCCGGGACAAAAGGGATACGAGCAGTACTTC. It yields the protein CASSPPGQKGYEQYF.

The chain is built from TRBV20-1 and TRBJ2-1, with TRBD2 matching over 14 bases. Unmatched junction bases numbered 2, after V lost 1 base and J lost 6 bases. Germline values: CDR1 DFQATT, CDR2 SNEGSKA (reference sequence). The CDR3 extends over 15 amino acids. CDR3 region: CSARVTSGRANEQFF. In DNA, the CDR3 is TGCAGTGCTAGAGTGACTAGCGGGAGGGCCAATGAGCAGTTCTTC.

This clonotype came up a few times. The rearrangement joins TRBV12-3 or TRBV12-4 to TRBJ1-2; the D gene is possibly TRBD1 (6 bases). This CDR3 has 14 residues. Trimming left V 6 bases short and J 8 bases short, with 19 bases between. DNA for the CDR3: TGTGCCAGCAGCCCGGAGAGGGGGGGAATCGGCTACACCTTC. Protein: CASSPERGGIGYTF.

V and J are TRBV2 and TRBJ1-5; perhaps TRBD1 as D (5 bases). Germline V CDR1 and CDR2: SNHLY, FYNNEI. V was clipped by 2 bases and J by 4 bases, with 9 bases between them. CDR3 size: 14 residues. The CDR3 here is CASSERAGNQPQHF. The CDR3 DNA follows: TGTGCCAGCAGTGAAAGGGCAGGGAATCAGCCCCAGCATTTT. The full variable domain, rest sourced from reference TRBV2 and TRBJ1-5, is EPEVTQTPSHQVTQMGQEVILRCVPISNHLYFYWYRQILGQKVEFLVSFYNNEISEKSEIFDDQFSVERPDGSNFTLKIRSTKLEDSAMYFCASSERAGNQPQHFGDGTRLSIL.

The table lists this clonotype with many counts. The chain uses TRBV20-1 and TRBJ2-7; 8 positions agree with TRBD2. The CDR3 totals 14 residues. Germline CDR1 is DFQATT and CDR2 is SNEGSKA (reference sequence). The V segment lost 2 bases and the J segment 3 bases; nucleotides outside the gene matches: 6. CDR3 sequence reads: CSARTTSGIYEQYF. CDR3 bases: TGCAGTGCTAGAACCACTAGCGGAATCTACGAGCAGTACTTC.

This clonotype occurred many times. As DNA, the CDR3 is TGTGCCACCAGGCAAGGGGAGAACACTGAAGCTTTCTTT. Amino acid sequence: CATRQGENTEAFF. The chain employs TRBV7-3 and TRBJ1-1, with D possibly being TRBD1 (5 bases). V lost 10 bases and J 1 base, leaving 13 bases between the germline ends. The CDR3 consists of 13 residues. Germline V lookup: CDR1 SGHTA, CDR2 FQGTGA.

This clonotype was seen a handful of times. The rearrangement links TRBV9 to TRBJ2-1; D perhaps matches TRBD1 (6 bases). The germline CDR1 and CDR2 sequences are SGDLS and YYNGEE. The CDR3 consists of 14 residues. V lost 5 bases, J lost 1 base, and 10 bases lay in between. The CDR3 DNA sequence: TGTGCCAGCAGTGGGACACCATCCTACAATGAGCAGTTCTTC. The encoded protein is CASSGTPSYNEQFF.

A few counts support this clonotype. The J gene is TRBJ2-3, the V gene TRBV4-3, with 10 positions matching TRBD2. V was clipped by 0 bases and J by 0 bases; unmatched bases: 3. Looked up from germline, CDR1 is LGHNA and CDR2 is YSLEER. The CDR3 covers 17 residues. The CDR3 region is CASSQDPLAGSTDTQYF. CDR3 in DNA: TGCGCCAGCAGCCAAGACCCACTAGCGGGAAGCACAGATACGCAGTATTTT.

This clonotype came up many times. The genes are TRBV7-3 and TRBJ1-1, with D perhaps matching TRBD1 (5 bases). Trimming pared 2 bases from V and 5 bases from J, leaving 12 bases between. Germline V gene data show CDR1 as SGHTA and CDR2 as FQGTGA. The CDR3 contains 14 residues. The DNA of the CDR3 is TGTGCCAGCAGCTTAGGGGGACCGGCAACTGAAGCTTTCTTT. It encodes CASSLGGPATEAFF.

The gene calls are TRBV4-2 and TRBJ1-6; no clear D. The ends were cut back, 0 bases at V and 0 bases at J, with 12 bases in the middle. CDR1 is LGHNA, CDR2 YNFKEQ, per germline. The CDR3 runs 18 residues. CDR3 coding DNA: TGTGCCAGCAGCCAAGACAACAGACGAAGCTCCTATAATTCACCCCTCCACTTT. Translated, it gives CASSQDNRRSSYNSPLHF.

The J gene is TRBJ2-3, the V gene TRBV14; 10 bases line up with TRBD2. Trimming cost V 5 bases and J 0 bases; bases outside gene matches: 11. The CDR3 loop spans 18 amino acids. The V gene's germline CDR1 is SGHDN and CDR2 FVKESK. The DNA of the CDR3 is TGTGCCAGCAGCGCTGCCTTCGGACTAGCGGCCAGCACAGATACGCAGTATTTT. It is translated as CASSAAFGLAASTDTQYF.